The source of this T cell receptor beta chain is a study of CD8+ T cells in alopecia areata. Reverse transcription of extracted RNA yielded cDNA, which provided the sequencing template. Using immunoSEQ multiplex PCR, the repertoire was profiled, and TCRdb retains in-frame clones only, with some absent. The sample holds 250,000 to 350,000 clones; 60% are singletons and the top ten take more than 0.85%. Treatment in this sample: oral pan-JAK inhibitor, 5-10 mg twice daily. Germline values: CDR1 LNHDA, CDR2 SQIVND (reference sequence). This CDR3 comprises 12 residues. V gave up 5 bases and J gave up 7 bases, with 9 bases separating them.

The rearrangement links TRBV19 to TRBJ2-1; D might be TRBD2 (6 bases). This sequence originates from a human donor with alopecia areata. Sequenced here: CD4+ T cells sorted from blood, sampled around week 53, from a patient treated with tofacitinib. DNA of the CDR3: TGTGCCAGTAGTCCCAGCGGGAATGAGCAGTTCTTC. Translating it yields CASSPSGNEQFF.